This T cell receptor (beta chain) was identified in a study of T cell responses to AZD1222 COVID-19 vaccine. The CDR3 has 16 amino acids. Per germline, CDR1 PRHDT and CDR2 FYEKMQ (reference sequence). The J segment lost 0 bases and the V segment lost 5 bases, leaving 7 bases of the junction unmatched. TCRdb keeps only in-frame clones here, not all; method: immunoSEQ multiplex PCR. The data contain roughly 77,000 clones, about 92% of them seen just once; the ten biggest clones take up roughly 5.1%. The sequenced sample was peripheral blood, obtained 28 days after the second AZD1222 dose. This receptor was identified in an adult who received the AZD1222 COVID-19 vaccine. V gene TRBV13 combines with J gene TRBJ1-3; 7 bases match TRBD1. As DNA, the CDR3 is TGTGCCAGCAGCCCCGGACAGGTCTACTCTGGAAACACCATATATTTT. Residues: CASSPGQVYSGNTIYF.